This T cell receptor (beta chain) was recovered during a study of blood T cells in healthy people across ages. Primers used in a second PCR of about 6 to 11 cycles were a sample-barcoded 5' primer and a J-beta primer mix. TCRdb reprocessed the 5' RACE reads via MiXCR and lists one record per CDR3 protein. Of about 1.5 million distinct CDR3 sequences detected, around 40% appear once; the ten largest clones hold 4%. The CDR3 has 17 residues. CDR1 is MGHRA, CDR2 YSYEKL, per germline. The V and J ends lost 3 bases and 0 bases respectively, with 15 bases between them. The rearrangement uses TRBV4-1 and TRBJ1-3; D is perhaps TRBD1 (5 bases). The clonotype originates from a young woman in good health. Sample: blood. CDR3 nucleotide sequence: TGCGCCAGCAGCCAGGGTAGCCGGGACCCCTCTGGAAACACCATATATTTT. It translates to CASSQGSRDPSGNTIYF.